This T cell receptor (beta chain) was captured by sequencing in a study of T cell repertoires in cytomegalovirus infection. Turning to the study itself: Indicated by public TCR beta signatures were CMV infection and matching HLA type. Findings and limits, study-wide: The study identified carriers of CMV plus the relevant HLA from cumulative public TCR beta family frequency. What dominated the ex vivo response were HLA-C-restricted CMV-specific TCR beta clonotypes.

Trimming shortened V by 2 bases and J by 16 bases, and 9 bases separated the two germline ends. The V gene's germline CDR1 is MNHNS and CDR2 SASEGT. This CDR3 has 10 residues. Each CDR3 protein is one row after TCRdb ran MiXCR on the reads. The table has almost 500,000 distinct CDR3 sequences, roughly 12% seen once. Ten or more counts support this clonotype. Its antigen remains unknown. Sequenced: PBMCs. The clonotype comes from a human donor in good health (CMV status not recorded). Some clones in this sample may be carry-over from other donors' samples. The chain carries TRBV6-1 and TRBJ2-1; no definite D call. CDR3 protein: CASSETVPFF. CDR3 nucleotides: TGTGCCAGCAGTGAAACCGTTCCATTCTTC.